What follows are 3 T cell receptor beta chains derived from one specimen sequenced in a study of long-term antiretroviral therapy in people with HIV. Running of the v3.0 immunoSEQ assay took place at survey level. TCRdb keeps only in-frame clones here, not all; method: immunoSEQ multiplex PCR. The sample yields about 14,000 clones, more than 60% seen once. Sample: unsorted PBMCs, taken 1.3 years before starting antiretroviral therapy. These receptors were taken from a man in his forties with HIV.

This clone was counted a single time. The rearrangement uses TRBV5-3 and TRBJ2-2; D may match TRBD1 or TRBD2 (5 bases each). TRBV5-3 is designated an ORF whose function remains uncertain. The V end lost 4 bases, the J end lost 0 bases, and 19 bases lay between the germline ends. CDR3 length equals 18 residues. DNA for the CDR3: TGTGCCAGAAGCGGGCGAGTCCCGGGACCAGCGAACACCGGGGAGCTGTTTTTT. This gives the protein CARSGRVPGPANTGELFF.

The chain is built from TRBV6-1 and TRBJ1-5; 9 bases map to TRBD1. V lost 6 bases, J lost 6 bases, and 3 bases stayed unmatched. The CDR3 length is 13 residues. Looked up from germline, CDR1 is MNHNS and CDR2 is SASEGT. The CDR3 DNA sequence: TGTGCCAGCAGGGGACAGGGCGGTCAGCCCCAGCATTTT. It codes for CASRGQGGQPQHF.

This clone was counted a single time. V usage is TRBV19 and J usage is TRBJ2-7; no definite D call. V lost 4 bases, J lost 0 bases, and 10 bases lay in between. Germline assignment: CDR1 LNHDA and CDR2 SQIVND (reference sequence). The CDR3 totals 14 residues. CDR3 sequence (DNA): TGTGCCAGTAGTAACGGGCAGAGCTCCTACGAGCAGTACTTC. Translation: CASSNGQSSYEQYF.